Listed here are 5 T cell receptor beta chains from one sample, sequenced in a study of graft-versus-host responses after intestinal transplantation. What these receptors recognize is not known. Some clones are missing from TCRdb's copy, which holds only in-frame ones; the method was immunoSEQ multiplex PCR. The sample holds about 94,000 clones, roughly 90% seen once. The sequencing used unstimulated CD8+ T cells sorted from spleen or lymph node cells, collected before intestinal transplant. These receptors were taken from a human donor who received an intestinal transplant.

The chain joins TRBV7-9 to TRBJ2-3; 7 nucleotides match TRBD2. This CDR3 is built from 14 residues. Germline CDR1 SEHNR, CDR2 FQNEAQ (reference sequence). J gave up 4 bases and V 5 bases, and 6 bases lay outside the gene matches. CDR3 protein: CASSLSGWADTQYF. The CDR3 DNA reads TGTGCCAGCAGCCTTAGCGGGTGGGCAGATACGCAGTATTTT.

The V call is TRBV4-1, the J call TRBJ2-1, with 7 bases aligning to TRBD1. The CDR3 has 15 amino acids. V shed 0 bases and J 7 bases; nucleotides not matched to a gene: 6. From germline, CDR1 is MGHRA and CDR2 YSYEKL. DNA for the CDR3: TGCGCCAGCAGCCAAGAACCCACAGGGGCGAATGAGCAGTTCTTC. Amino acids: CASSQEPTGANEQFF.

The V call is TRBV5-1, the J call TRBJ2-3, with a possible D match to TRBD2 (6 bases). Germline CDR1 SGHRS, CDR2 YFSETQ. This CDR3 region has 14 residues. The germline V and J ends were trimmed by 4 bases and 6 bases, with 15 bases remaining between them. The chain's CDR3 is CASSPGRGGDTQYF. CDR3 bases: TGCGCCAGCAGCCCCGGGCGGGGTGGCGATACGCAGTATTTT.

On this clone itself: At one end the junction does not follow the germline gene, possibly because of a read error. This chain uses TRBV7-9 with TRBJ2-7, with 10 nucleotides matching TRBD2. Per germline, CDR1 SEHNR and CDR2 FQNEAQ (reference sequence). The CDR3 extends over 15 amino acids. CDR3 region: CASSLAGDRSYEQYF. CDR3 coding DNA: TGTGCCAGCAGCCTAGCGGGAGATAGGTCCTACGAGCAGTACTTC.

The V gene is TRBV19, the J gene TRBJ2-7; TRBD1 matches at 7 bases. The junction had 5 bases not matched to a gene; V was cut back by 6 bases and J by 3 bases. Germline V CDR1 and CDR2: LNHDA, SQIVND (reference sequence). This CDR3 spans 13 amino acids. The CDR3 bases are TGTGCCAGTAGCGACAGGGAAGGCTACGAGCAGTACTTC. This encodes CASSDREGYEQYF.